The 31 T cell receptor beta chains presented below share a single source sample, sequenced in a study of cytomegalovirus exposure and HLA in healthy donors. Produced via immunoSEQ multiplex PCR; TCRdb's table is partial and in-frame only. Of about 250,000 clones in the sample, more than 85% were seen once. Sequenced input: PBMCs. The receptors shown here come from a man aged 18 to 29 in good health and CMV-seropositive.

This rearrangement joins TRBV7-2 to TRBJ2-5; no definite D call. CDR1 is SGHTA, CDR2 FQGNSA, per germline. V lost 5 bases to trimming and J lost 2 bases, with 9 bases between them. The CDR3 covers 13 residues. DNA for the CDR3: TGTGCCAGCAGCATACGGTATCAAGAGACCCAGTACTTC. Encoded protein: CASSIRYQETQYF.

The chain couples TRBV2 to TRBJ1-1; D gene unclear. The germline V gene encodes CDR1 SNHLY and CDR2 FYNNEI. The CDR3 spans 13 residues. V dropped 4 bases and J dropped 3 bases, with 9 bases sitting between them. The CDR3 region is CASSVQVDTEAFF. CDR3 in DNA: TGTGCCAGCAGTGTGCAGGTGGACACTGAAGCTTTCTTT.

This clone was seen only once. The gene calls are TRBV7-9 and TRBJ2-7; 9 nucleotides line up with TRBD1. Germline V gene data show CDR1 as SEHNR and CDR2 as FQNEAQ (reference sequence). The CDR3 extends over 16 amino acids. Unmatched junction bases numbered 11, after V lost 2 bases and J lost 6 bases. CDR3 nucleotide sequence: TGTGCCAGCAGCTTAAGGCCCGGGACAGGGAGGCCCGAGCAGTACTTC. Translating it yields CASSLRPGTGRPEQYF.

The chain links TRBV6-4 to TRBJ2-1; 10 nucleotides line up with TRBD2. Trimming at V came to 6 bases and at J to 9 bases, leaving 5 bases not matched to a gene. Germline CDR1 and CDR2: MRHNA and SNTAGT. CDR3 length equals 13 residues. CDR3 DNA: TGTGCCAGCAGCCCTAGCGGGAGAGCTGAGCAGTTCTTC. Translating gives CASSPSGRAEQFF.

V gene TRBV6-1 combines with J gene TRBJ2-1; possible D gene TRBD2, 5 bases. V dropped 7 bases and J dropped 9 bases, with 13 bases sitting between them. The CDR3 length is 12 residues. Germline CDR1 is MNHNS and CDR2 is SASEGT. In DNA form, the CDR3 reads TGTGCCAGCACCTGGGAGAGGGCTGAGCAGTTCTTC. As protein: CASTWERAEQFF.

The rearrangement links TRBV5-6 to TRBJ2-1; D is unclear. The CDR3 contains 15 residues. The V and J ends lost 1 base and 4 bases respectively, with 12 bases between them. Germline loops: CDR1 SGHDT, CDR2 YYEEEE. The DNA of the CDR3 is TGTGCCAGCAGCTTGTTTTTAGGTTTGTACAATGAGCAGTTCTTC. It yields the protein CASSLFLGLYNEQFF.

This clone was seen only a few times. This rearrangement joins TRBV27 to TRBJ2-1, with 8 bases matching TRBD2. Germline-derived CDR1 and CDR2 are MNHEY and SMNVEV (reference sequence). This CDR3 contains 13 residues. V lost 5 bases to trimming and J lost 8 bases; unmatched junction nucleotides: 5. CDR3: CASSPQAGDEQFF. As DNA, the CDR3 is TGTGCCAGCAGTCCCCAAGCGGGAGATGAGCAGTTCTTC.

The chain is built from TRBV7-6 and TRBJ2-7, with 9 bases fitting TRBD1. Germline V gene lookup returns CDR1 SGHVS and CDR2 FNYEAQ. This CDR3 comprises 15 residues. V was pared by 5 bases and J by 5 bases, with 10 bases of the junction left unmatched. For the CDR3, the DNA is TGTGCCAGCAGCAGCGGACAGGGGAGTTTACACGAGCAGTACTTC. Translated, it gives CASSSGQGSLHEQYF. The whole variable domain, filled in from reference TRBV7-6 and TRBJ2-7, reads GAGVSQSPRYKVTKRGQDVALRCDPISGHVSLYWYRQALGQGPEFLTYFNYEAQQDKSGLPNDRFSAERPEGSISTLTIQRTEQRDSAMYRCASSSGQGSLHEQYFGPGTRLTVT.

The V and J genes are TRBV6-1 and TRBJ2-5, with TRBD1 matching over 8 bases. CDR1 is MNHNS, CDR2 SASEGT, per germline. This CDR3 is built from 14 residues. V lost 4 bases, J lost 5 bases, and 6 bases stayed unmatched. CDR3: CASSGTGTWETQYF. The CDR3 DNA reads as TGTGCCAGCAGTGGGACAGGGACTTGGGAGACCCAGTACTTC.

This sequence joins TRBV5-1 and TRBJ2-2, with D possibly being TRBD1 (6 bases). Looked up from germline, CDR1 is SGHRS and CDR2 is YFSETQ. V was cut by 4 bases and J by 2 bases, with 12 bases left in between. The CDR3 is 15 amino acids. DNA of the CDR3: TGCGCCAGCAGCCCGGACAGAATAAACACCGGGGAGCTGTTTTTT. Amino acid sequence: CASSPDRINTGELFF. Variable domain in full (rest from reference TRBV5-1 and TRBJ2-2): KAGVTQTPRYLIKTRGQQVTLSCSPISGHRSVSWYQQTPGQGLQFLFEYFSETQRNKGNFPGRFSGRQFSNSRSEMNVSTLELGDSALYLCASSPDRINTGELFFGEGSRLTVL.

The V and J genes are TRBV18 and TRBJ2-1; D not certain. This CDR3 is built from 13 residues. CDR1 is KGHSH and CDR2 is LQKENI in the germline V gene. The germline V and J ends were trimmed by 3 bases and 9 bases, with 12 bases remaining between them. CDR3: CASSPRLEVEQFF. For the CDR3, the DNA is TGTGCCAGCTCACCGAGACTCGAGGTTGAGCAGTTCTTC. The full variable domain, completed using reference TRBV18 and TRBJ2-1, is NAGVMQNPRHLVRRRGQEARLRCSPMKGHSHVYWYRQLPEEGLKFMVYLQKENIIDESGMPKERFSAEFPKEGPSILRIQQVVRGDSAAYFCASSPRLEVEQFFGPGTRLTVL.

This clone was picked up a small number of times. This rearrangement joins TRBV29-1 to TRBJ2-3, with 7 positions matching TRBD2. The V gene's germline CDR1 is SQVTM and CDR2 ANQGSEA. V trimming: 6 bases; J trimming: 0 bases; junction bases outside the gene matches: 6. The CDR3 extends over 14 amino acids. CDR3 DNA sequence: TGCAGCGTCCAGGGACTAACCAGCACAGATACGCAGTATTTT. Translated: CSVQGLTSTDTQYF.

The rearrangement uses TRBV2 and TRBJ1-1, with D perhaps matching TRBD1 (6 bases). V dropped 7 bases and J dropped 5 bases, with 14 bases sitting between them. Germline V gives CDR1 SNHLY, CDR2 FYNNEI. There are 13 residues in the CDR3. The CDR3, as DNA: TGTGCCAGCAAGTTAGTCAGGGGAACTGAAGCTTTCTTT. Encoded protein: CASKLVRGTEAFF.

The chain joins TRBV10-3 to TRBJ1-5; no firm D call. The CDR3 has 12 amino acids. CDR1 is ENHRY, CDR2 SYGVKD, per germline. Trimming shortened V by 10 bases and J by 4 bases, and 11 bases separated the two germline ends. CDR3 sequence (DNA): TGTGCCACCGGCCGGCAAAATCAGCCCCAGCATTTT. Protein: CATGRQNQPQHF.

J is TRBJ2-7 and V is TRBV6-6; the D is unclear. CDR1 is MNHNY and CDR2 is SVGAGI in the germline V gene (reference sequence). The CDR3 totals 11 residues. The V gene lost 6 bases and the J gene lost 7 bases, with 10 bases spanning the gap. The CDR3 region is CASRHNKEQYF. The CDR3, as DNA: TGTGCCAGCAGGCACAATAAAGAGCAGTACTTC.

For this clone: The same CDR3 also results from other DNA sequences found in this sample. The V gene is TRBV9, the J gene TRBJ2-7; D not certain. Trimming left V 0 bases short and J 0 bases short, with 7 bases between. From germline, CDR1 is SGDLS and CDR2 YYNGEE. This CDR3 region has 14 residues. The CDR3 here is CASSVGGDSYEQYF. The DNA of the CDR3 is TGTGCCAGCAGCGTAGGTGGGGACTCCTACGAGCAGTACTTC.

On this clone itself: Additional DNA sequences in this sample encode the identical CDR3. The chain employs TRBV4-1 and TRBJ2-1; 9 bases are a match to TRBD2. The CDR3 has 16 residues. Germline V gives CDR1 MGHRA, CDR2 YSYEKL. Trimming removed 1 base from V and 0 bases from J; junction bases left unmatched: 1. The CDR3 sequence: CASSQVSGSSYNEQFF. CDR3 nucleotides: TGCGCCAGCAGCCAAGTTAGCGGGAGCTCCTACAATGAGCAGTTCTTC.

CDR3 sequence: CASSLGPGETQYF. The CDR3 nucleotides are TGTGCCAGCAGCTTAGGCCCAGGGGAGACCCAGTACTTC. This chain links TRBV13 with TRBJ2-5; tentative D call: TRBD1 (5 bases). The germline gives CDR1 PRHDT, CDR2 FYEKMQ (reference sequence). V was cut by 0 bases and J by 5 bases, with 7 bases left in between. CDR3 length equals 13 residues. The whole variable domain, filled in from reference TRBV13 and TRBJ2-5, reads AAGVIQSPRHLIKEKRETATLKCYPIPRHDTVYWYQQGPGQDPQFLISFYEKMQSDKGSIPDRFSAQQFSDYHSELNMSSLELGDSALYFCASSLGPGETQYFGPGTRLLVL.

This clone is a singleton in its sample. The chain is built from TRBV6-1 and TRBJ1-2; 9 positions agree with TRBD1. This CDR3 spans 16 amino acids. CDR1 is MNHNS and CDR2 is SASEGT in the germline V gene. V shed 6 bases and J 2 bases; nucleotides not matched to a gene: 10. CDR3 bases: TGTGCCAGCAGGGAATTACAGGGGGCAGACAACTATGGCTACACCTTC. Translating gives CASRELQGADNYGYTF.

The rearrangement links TRBV6-6 to TRBJ2-3, with 8 bases matching TRBD2. Losses at the gene ends were 6 bases for V and 2 bases for J; bases not matched to a gene: 4. This CDR3 has 14 residues. Per the germline V gene, CDR1 is MNHNY and CDR2 is SVGAGI (reference sequence). The CDR3 bases are TGTGCCAGCAGAGGACTAGCCCTCACAGATACGCAGTATTTT. It encodes CASRGLALTDTQYF.

The chain employs TRBV7-3 and TRBJ1-1; D gene ambiguous. Germline values: CDR1 SGHTA, CDR2 FQGTGA. The V gene lost 5 bases and the J gene lost 1 base, with 8 bases spanning the gap. This CDR3 comprises 13 residues. The CDR3 here is CASSQRPNTEAFF. DNA for the CDR3: TGTGCCAGCAGCCAACGACCGAACACTGAAGCTTTCTTT.

This chain uses TRBV6-6 with TRBJ1-4; TRBD1 agrees at 10 bases. V lost 0 bases to trimming and J lost 7 bases; unmatched junction nucleotides: 5. Per the germline V gene, CDR1 is MNHNY and CDR2 is SVGAGI (reference sequence). The CDR3 loop spans 16 amino acids. The DNA of the CDR3 is TGTGCCAGCAGTTACTCGTCCGGGACAGGGGCTGAAAAACTGTTTTTT. It is translated as CASSYSSGTGAEKLFF.

This chain uses TRBV19 with TRBJ2-1; D call uncertain. The CDR3 is 12 amino acids. The germline CDR1 and CDR2 sequences are LNHDA and SQIVND (reference sequence). V was trimmed by 6 bases and J by 7 bases, leaving 10 bases between them. CDR3 residues: CASSRTKNEQFF. CDR3 nucleotide sequence: TGTGCCAGTAGCCGAACGAAAAATGAGCAGTTCTTC.

This chain connects TRBV20-1 to TRBJ2-7; D possibly corresponds to TRBD1 (5 bases). Trimming shortened V by 6 bases and J by 3 bases, and 9 bases separated the two germline ends. The V gene's germline CDR1 is DFQATT and CDR2 SNEGSKA (reference sequence). This CDR3 region has 11 residues. The CDR3 spells CSALGDYEQYF. The CDR3 DNA reads as TGCAGTGCCCTAGGGGACTACGAGCAGTACTTC.

The chain carries TRBV5-1 and TRBJ2-2, with 15 bases identical to TRBD2. The CDR3 covers 19 residues. V trimming: 2 bases; J trimming: 6 bases; junction bases outside the gene matches: 11. The germline V gene has CDR1 SGHRS and CDR2 YFSETQ. CDR3 loop: CASSFPLGLAGGESGELFF. The CDR3 DNA follows: TGCGCCAGCAGCTTCCCCCTCGGACTAGCGGGAGGGGAATCCGGGGAGCTGTTTTTT.

This chain uses TRBV4-1 with TRBJ1-2; TRBD1 aligns across 10 bases. The germline V gene has CDR1 MGHRA and CDR2 YSYEKL. This CDR3 has 18 amino acids. With 3 bases clipped from V and 3 bases from J, the junction kept 13 bases outside the gene matches. The CDR3 DNA follows: TGCGCCAGCAGCCACGGGATCGGACAGGGGGATTTCTACTATGGCTACACCTTC. Translated, it gives CASSHGIGQGDFYYGYTF.

This chain links TRBV6-1 with TRBJ1-5; 9 bases are shared with TRBD1. J was trimmed by 7 bases and V by 7 bases; bases with no gene match: 8. This CDR3 has 14 amino acids. Germline values: CDR1 MNHNS, CDR2 SASEGT. The chain's CDR3 is CASNLQGARQPQHF. DNA of the CDR3: TGTGCCAGCAATTTACAGGGGGCGAGGCAGCCCCAGCATTTT.

The chain is built from TRBV15 and TRBJ1-1, with a weak D call TRBD1 (5 bases). The CDR3 runs to 15 residues. Germline loops: CDR1 LNHNV, CDR2 YYDKDF (reference sequence). The germline V and J ends were trimmed by 1 base and 6 bases, with 15 bases remaining between them. CDR3 sequence reads: CATSRAYQGRAEAFF. The CDR3 DNA reads as TGTGCCACCAGCAGAGCATACCAGGGAAGGGCTGAAGCTTTCTTT. The full variable domain, in which reference TRBV15 and TRBJ1-1 provide the parts outside the CDR3, is DAMVIQNPRYQVTQFGKPVTLSCSQTLNHNVMYWYQQKSSQAPKLLFHYYDKDFNNEADTPDNFQSRRPNTSFCFLDIRSPGLGDTAMYLCATSRAYQGRAEAFFGQGTRLTVV.

The chain uses TRBV6-5 and TRBJ2-2, with 7 nucleotides matching TRBD1. CDR1 and CDR2 (germline): MNHEY, SVGAGI. The CDR3 is 14 amino acids. Losses at the gene ends were 2 bases for V and 8 bases for J; bases not matched to a gene: 5. The CDR3 sequence: CASSYRQGVGELFF. CDR3 DNA: TGTGCCAGCAGTTACCGTCAGGGGGTAGGGGAGCTGTTTTTT.

V is TRBV9 and J is TRBJ1-2; 11 bases align to TRBD1. Trimming at V came to 2 bases and at J to 9 bases, leaving 3 bases not matched to a gene. The germline CDR1 and CDR2 sequences are SGDLS and YYNGEE. This CDR3 is built from 13 residues. The CDR3 DNA reads TGTGCCAGCAGCGTCGGGACAGGGGGACGCTACACCTTC. It translates to CASSVGTGGRYTF.

The genes are TRBV19 and TRBJ2-7, with D tentatively TRBD1 (6 bases). The CDR3 is 12 residues long. V was cut by 11 bases and J by 0 bases, with 11 bases left in between. Germline loops: CDR1 LNHDA, CDR2 SQIVND (reference sequence). The CDR3 DNA reads TGTGCCTCCAGGGGAGACTCCTACGAGCAGTACTTC. Its translation is CASRGDSYEQYF.